The next 2 T cell receptor beta chains were all read from a single sample in a study of shared clonotypes between healthy human individuals. Only in-frame clones appear in the TCRdb table, and some are missing; sequencing was by immunoSEQ multiplex PCR. In the table there are over 2 million clones, roughly 92% of which are singletons. Sequencing was done on a sample of naive CD4+ T cells from PBMCs. Sample subset: CD45RA+ positively selected. Receptors were obtained from a man between 18 and 29 years old in good health. Some clones in this sample may be carry-over from other donors' samples.

The chain combines TRBV11-2 with TRBJ1-5; D gene unclear. V lost 8 bases and J lost 0, with 11 bases in between. The CDR3 runs to 14 residues. Germline V gene sequence: CDR1 SGHAT, CDR2 FQNNGV. The CDR3 reads CASSSSYSNQPQHF. In nucleotides, the CDR3 is TGTGCCAGCTCTAGCAGCTATAGCAATCAGCCCCAGCATTTT.

The rearrangement links TRBV28 to TRBJ2-1; D call uncertain. The length of the CDR3 is 10 residues. CDR1 and CDR2 (germline): MDHEN, SYDVKM. V lost 2 bases and J 9 bases, leaving 2 bases between the germline ends. The CDR3 DNA is TGTGCCAGCAGTTTAACTGAGCAGTTCTTC. Translated: CASSLTEQFF.